Listed below are T cell receptor beta chains from one sample, sequenced in a study of CD8 T cells in Susac syndrome. TCRdb passed the immunoSEQ multiplex PCR reads through MiXCR, listing each CDR3 protein once. The sample yields 150,000 to 200,000 distinct CDR3 sequences, roughly 92% seen once. Sequencing was performed on CD4+ T cells from PBMCs. The receptor source for this set is a human donor in good health. CDR3s include the opening cysteine and the closing phenylalanine or tryptophan. The order of the fields is D gene, V gene, J gene, clone size, CDR3 protein, CDR3 DNA. A D gene is named only where the DNA matches it firmly. Size is omitted from some rows. Given values are once, few, many or a class for expanded clones.

TRBD2	TRBV12-3/TRBV12-4	TRBJ2-2	.	CASRLSTSGLRTGELFF	TGTGCCAGCAGATTATCAACTAGCGGGTTAAGGACCGGGGAGCTGTTTTTT
.	TRBV12-3/TRBV12-4	TRBJ2-3	.	CASTLGWGGVTQYF	TGTGCCAGCACCCTCGGGTGGGGCGGTGTTACGCAGTATTTT
.	TRBV20-1	TRBJ1-1	.	CSAGGGLTEAFF	TGCAGCGCAGGAGGGGGGCTCACTGAAGCTTTCTTT
TRBD1	TRBV20-1	TRBJ2-7	.	CSAPYRGVSEQYF	TGCAGTGCCCCATACAGGGGAGTAAGCGAGCAGTACTTC
.	TRBV15	TRBJ2-5	.	CATSPGPFSPETQYF	TGTGCCACCAGCCCCGGGCCCTTCTCGCCAGAGACCCAGTACTTC
.	TRBV11-2	TRBJ2-7	.	CASSFRSPTGNYEQYF	TGTGCCAGCAGCTTCCGCTCTCCTACAGGAAACTACGAGCAGTACTTC
.	TRBV7-2	TRBJ2-7	.	CASSLGDMATQYF	TGTGCCAGCAGCTTAGGTGATATGGCGACGCAGTACTTC
TRBD1	TRBV28	TRBJ2-3	few	CASSLRTGGTDTQYF	TGTGCCAGCAGTTTGAGGACAGGGGGCACAGATACGCAGTATTTT
TRBD1	TRBV3-1	TRBJ1-1	.	CASSQGWDRRNTEAFF	TGTGCCAGCAGCCAAGGGTGGGACAGGAGGAACACTGAAGCTTTCTTT
TRBD1	TRBV29-1	TRBJ2-7	once	CSVTSAGGSYEQYF	TGCAGCGTCACCAGCGCAGGGGGCTCCTACGAGCAGTACTTC
TRBD2	TRBV12-3/TRBV12-4	TRBJ2-6	.	CASSPDRLAGGPLSGANVLTF	TGTGCCAGCAGTCCCGATAGACTAGCGGGGGGGCCTCTCTCTGGGGCCAACGTCCTGACTTTC
.	TRBV20-1	TRBJ2-5	.	CSAREARVEETQYF	TGCAGTGCTAGAGAGGCCAGGGTAGAGGAGACCCAGTACTTC
TRBD1	TRBV7-8	TRBJ2-2	.	CASSLEDRAGGELFF	TGTGCCAGCAGCTTAGAGGACAGGGCGGGCGGGGAGCTGTTTTTT
TRBD2	TRBV29-1	TRBJ2-1	.	CSVGTSGTNEQFF	TGCAGCGTTGGGACTAGCGGGACGAATGAGCAGTTCTTC
TRBD1	TRBV7-2	TRBJ1-5	.	CASSSGGNGNQPQHF	TGTGCCAGCAGCTCAGGGGGAAATGGCAATCAGCCCCAGCATTTT
.	TRBV27	TRBJ1-1	.	CASSLRPPQASTEAFF	TGTGCCAGCAGTTTACGACCTCCACAGGCGAGCACTGAAGCTTTCTTT
TRBD2	TRBV20-1	TRBJ2-1	.	CSATGTTPYNEQFF	TGCAGTGCTACCGGGACTACACCTTACAATGAGCAGTTCTTC
.	TRBV5-6	TRBJ2-7	.	CASSSRVSYEQYF	TGTGCCAGCAGCTCCAGGGTTTCCTACGAGCAGTACTTC
TRBD1	TRBV6-2/TRBV6-3	TRBJ1-5	once	CASSNGQAQGSNQPQHF	TGTGCCAGCAGTAACGGACAGGCTCAGGGGAGCAATCAGCCCCAGCATTTT
.	TRBV9	TRBJ2-1	once	CASSETPVVYNEQFF	TGTGCCAGCAGCGAGACCCCGGTGGTCTACAATGAGCAGTTCTTC
.	TRBV14	TRBJ1-6	.	CASSPLGGAMRNSPLHF	TGTGCCAGCAGCCCGTTGGGGGGGGCTATGAGGAATTCACCCCTCCACTTT
.	TRBV6-2/TRBV6-3	TRBJ1-1	.	CASSYPSGQGIVVVEAFF	TGTGCCAGCAGCTACCCCTCAGGGCAGGGAATCGTGGTCGTTGAAGCTTTCTTT
.	TRBV5-1	TRBJ2-3	.	CASRRNMVSTDTQYF	TGCGCCAGCAGAAGGAATATGGTGAGCACAGATACGCAGTATTTT